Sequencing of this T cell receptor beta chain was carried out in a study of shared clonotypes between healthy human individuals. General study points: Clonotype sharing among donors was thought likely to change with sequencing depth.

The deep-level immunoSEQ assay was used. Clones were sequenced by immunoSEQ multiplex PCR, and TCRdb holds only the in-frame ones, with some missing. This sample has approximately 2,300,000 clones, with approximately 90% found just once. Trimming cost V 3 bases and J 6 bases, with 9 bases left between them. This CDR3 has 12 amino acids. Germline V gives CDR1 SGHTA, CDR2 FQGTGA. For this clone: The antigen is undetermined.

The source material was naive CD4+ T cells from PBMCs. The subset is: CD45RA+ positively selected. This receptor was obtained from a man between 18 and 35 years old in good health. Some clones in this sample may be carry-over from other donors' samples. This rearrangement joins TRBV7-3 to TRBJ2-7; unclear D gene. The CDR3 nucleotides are TGTGCCAGCAGCTTCGGACCCGGCGAGCAGTACTTC. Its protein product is CASSFGPGEQYF.